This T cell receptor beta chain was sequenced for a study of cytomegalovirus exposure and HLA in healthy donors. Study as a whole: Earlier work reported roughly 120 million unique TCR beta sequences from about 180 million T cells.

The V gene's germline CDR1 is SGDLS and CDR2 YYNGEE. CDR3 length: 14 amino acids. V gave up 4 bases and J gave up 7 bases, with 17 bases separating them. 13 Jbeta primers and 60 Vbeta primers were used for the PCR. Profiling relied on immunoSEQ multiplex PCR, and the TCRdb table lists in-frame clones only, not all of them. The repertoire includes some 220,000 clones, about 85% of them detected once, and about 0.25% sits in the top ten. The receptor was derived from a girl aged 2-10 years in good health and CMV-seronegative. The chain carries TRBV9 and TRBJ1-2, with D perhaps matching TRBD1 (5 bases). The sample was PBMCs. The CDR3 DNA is TGTGCCAGCAGCTCAGGCGGGGGATATCGTGGCTACACCTTC. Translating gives CASSSGGGYRGYTF.